The next 5 T cell receptor beta chains were all read from a single sample in a study of graft-versus-host responses after intestinal transplantation. Antigens of these TCRs are unknown. The method was immunoSEQ multiplex PCR; TCRdb's version includes in-frame clones alone and lacks a portion of them. The sample contains about 97,000 clones, 91% of which appear only once. The sample in question was unstimulated CD4+ T cells sorted from spleen or lymph node cells, obtained before transplant. Every receptor here comes from a human donor who was the organ donor for an intestinal transplant.

The gene calls are TRBV19 and TRBJ2-7; TRBD1 aligns across 10 bases. Germline CDR1 is LNHDA and CDR2 is SQIVND (reference sequence). After removal of 10 bases from V and 5 bases from J, the junction contained 8 bases not matched to a gene. There are 13 residues in the CDR3. CDR3 sequence reads: CATTGGGGNEQYF. CDR3 sequence (DNA): TGTGCCACGACAGGGGGCGGTGGGAACGAGCAGTACTTC. The variable domain in full, with the rest retrieved from reference TRBV19 and TRBJ2-7, is DGGITQSPKYLFRKEGQNVTLSCEQNLNHDAMYWYRQDPGQGLRLIYYSQIVNDFQKGDIAEGYSVSREKKESFPLTVTSAQKNPTAFYLCATTGGGGNEQYFGPGTRLTVT.

This chain links TRBV4-1 with TRBJ2-5, with TRBD1 matching 8 bases. Trimming took 2 bases from V and 5 from J; bases not matched to a gene: 16. From germline, CDR1 is MGHRA and CDR2 YSYEKL. The CDR3 has 18 residues. In nucleotides, the CDR3 is TGCGCCAGCAGCCAATCGGACAGGGCTTTAGTGGGTTGGGAGACCCAGTACTTC. Amino acids: CASSQSDRALVGWETQYF.

This clone was recorded once. The chain is built from TRBV28 and TRBJ1-2; D uncertain. The V gene's germline CDR1 is MDHEN and CDR2 SYDVKM. Trimming left V 11 bases short and J 1 base short, with 17 bases between. The CDR3 contains 14 residues. In DNA form, the CDR3 reads TGTGCCTGTAGTGAAGGCGGGGATAACTATGGCTACACCTTC. It is translated as CACSEGGDNYGYTF.

The V gene is TRBV7-2, the J gene TRBJ2-5, with D maybe TRBD2 (7 bases). The CDR3 is made up of 14 amino acids. Germline V gene data show CDR1 as SGHTA and CDR2 as FQGNSA. Trimming removed 3 bases from V and 4 bases from J, with 12 bases in between. The CDR3 region is CASSFGGPLETQYF. Written as DNA, the CDR3 is TGTGCCAGCAGCTTCGGGGGGCCTTTAGAGACCCAGTACTTC.

The chain recombines TRBV27 with TRBJ1-6; 8 nucleotides agree with TRBD1. Germline trimming cut 8 bases from V and 9 bases from J; bases unmatched to any gene: 6. The CDR3 contains 13 residues. CDR1 is MNHEY, CDR2 SMNVEV, per germline (reference sequence). The CDR3 DNA reads TGTGCCAGCGGTCAGGGGGCAGGTTCACCCCTCCACTTT. It encodes CASGQGAGSPLHF.